The next 9 T cell receptor beta chains were all read from a single sample in a study of beta chain features in type 1 diabetes. Expressed TCRB transcripts were sequenced because the isolated RNA had all been reverse transcribed beforehand. Profiling relied on immunoSEQ multiplex PCR, and the TCRdb table lists in-frame clones only, not all of them. The sample yields hundreds of thousands of clones, around 68% seen once. Sequencing was carried out using naive CD4+ T cells from blood. The receptors stem from a man between 25 and 39 years old in good health.

This clone was recorded a few times. The chain links TRBV19 to TRBJ1-1; a weak D match, TRBD1 (5 bases). The CDR3 totals 14 residues. Trimming stripped 5 bases from V and 1 base from J, with 11 bases between. Germline CDR1 LNHDA, CDR2 SQIVND (reference sequence). The CDR3 DNA reads TGTGCCAGTAGTGAGGGGATAAGGAACACTGAAGCTTTCTTT. Translated: CASSEGIRNTEAFF.

This clone was detected once. This chain joins TRBV13 and TRBJ2-7; D gene ambiguous. Trimming shortened V by 2 bases and J by 0 bases, and 11 bases separated the two germline ends. Germline-derived CDR1 and CDR2 are PRHDT and FYEKMQ (reference sequence). This CDR3 spans 15 amino acids. The CDR3 region is CASSLKVANSYEQYF. CDR3 in DNA: TGTGCCAGCAGCTTAAAGGTCGCAAACTCCTACGAGCAGTACTTC.

This chain connects TRBV25-1 to TRBJ1-6; D is unclear. V lost 8 bases and J lost 19, with 21 bases in between. CDR1 is MGHDK, CDR2 SYGVNS, per germline. The CDR3 covers 12 residues. Here the CDR3 reads CASGGIRKVLHF. The CDR3 nucleotides read TGTGCCAGCGGAGGGATCAGGAAAGTCTTGCACTTT.

The rearrangement uses TRBV10-1 and TRBJ2-3; 8 bases align to TRBD1. The V gene end was trimmed by 0 bases and the J gene end by 6 bases; junction bases not matched to a gene: 5. The CDR3 is 15 residues long. Per germline, CDR1 WNHNN and CDR2 SYGVQD (reference sequence). CDR3 amino acids: CASSESGWDRDTQYF. DNA of the CDR3: TGCGCCAGCAGTGAGTCGGGTTGGGACAGGGATACGCAGTATTTT.

This chain links TRBV4-1 with TRBJ1-2, with 9 bases fitting TRBD1. CDR3 length: 14 residues. Germline CDR1 is MGHRA and CDR2 is YSYEKL. The V and J ends lost 4 bases and 2 bases, in that order; junction bases with no gene match: 2. The CDR3 spells CASSRTGVNYGYTF. CDR3 DNA sequence: TGCGCCAGCAGCCGGACAGGGGTAAACTATGGCTACACCTTC.

This chain's CDR3 is CASSQDGTSQETQYF. The CDR3 bases are TGCGCCAGCAGCCAGGACGGGACTAGCCAAGAGACCCAGTACTTC. The V and J genes are TRBV4-3 and TRBJ2-5, with 8 bases aligning to TRBD2. From germline, CDR1 is LGHNA and CDR2 YSLEER. This CDR3 spans 15 amino acids. V lost 3 bases, J lost 1 base, and 4 bases stayed unmatched.

This clone was detected a few times. The rearrangement links TRBV7-9 to TRBJ2-5; TRBD2 agrees at 7 bases. The CDR3 contains 15 residues. V shed 0 bases, J shed 4 bases, and the junction held 5 bases outside the gene matches. The germline CDR1 and CDR2 sequences are SEHNR and FQNEAQ (reference sequence). The CDR3 sequence: CASSLAEVAGETQYF. DNA for the CDR3: TGTGCCAGCAGCTTAGCGGAAGTAGCGGGAGAGACCCAGTACTTC.

This clone was counted a single time. The chain combines TRBV5-6 with TRBJ2-1, with TRBD2 matching over 9 bases. The CDR3 runs 14 residues. Germline V CDR1 and CDR2: SGHDT, YYEEEE. With 4 bases clipped from V and 5 bases from J, the junction kept 4 bases outside the gene matches. The CDR3 protein is CASSPGLANNEQFF. CDR3 coding DNA: TGTGCCAGCAGCCCGGGACTAGCCAACAATGAGCAGTTCTTC. Drawing the rest from reference TRBV5-6 and TRBJ2-1, the complete variable domain is DAGVTQSPTHLIKTRGQQVTLRCSPKSGHDTVSWYQQALGQGPQFIFQYYEEEERQRGNFPDRFSGHQFPNYSSELNVNALLLGDSALYLCASSPGLANNEQFFGPGTRLTVL.

J is TRBJ2-7 and V is TRBV7-9; D unresolved. Germline CDR1 and CDR2: SEHNR and FQNEAQ (reference sequence). Trimming pared 1 base from V and 6 bases from J, leaving 13 bases between. This CDR3 spans 14 amino acids. The CDR3 coding sequence is TGTGCCAGCAGCTTAGTCGGCTCAAGGAGCGAGCAGTACTTC. Its protein is CASSLVGSRSEQYF.